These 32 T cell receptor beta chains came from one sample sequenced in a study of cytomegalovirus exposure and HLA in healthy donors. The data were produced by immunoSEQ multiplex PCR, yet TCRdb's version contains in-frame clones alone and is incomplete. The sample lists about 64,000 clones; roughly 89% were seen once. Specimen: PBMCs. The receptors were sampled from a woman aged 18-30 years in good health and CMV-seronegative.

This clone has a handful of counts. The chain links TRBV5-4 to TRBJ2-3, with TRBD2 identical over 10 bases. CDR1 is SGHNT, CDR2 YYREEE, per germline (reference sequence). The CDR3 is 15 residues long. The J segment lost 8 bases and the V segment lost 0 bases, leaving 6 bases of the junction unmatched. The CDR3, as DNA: TGTGCCAGCAGCTTGGCTCTAGCGGGAGATGGTACGCAGTATTTT. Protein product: CASSLALAGDGTQYF. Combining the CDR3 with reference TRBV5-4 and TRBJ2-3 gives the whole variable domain ETGVTQSPTHLIKTRGQQVTLRCSSQSGHNTVSWYQQALGQGPQFIFQYYREEENGRGNFPPRFSGLQFPNYSSELNVNALELDDSALYLCASSLALAGDGTQYFGPGTRLTVL.

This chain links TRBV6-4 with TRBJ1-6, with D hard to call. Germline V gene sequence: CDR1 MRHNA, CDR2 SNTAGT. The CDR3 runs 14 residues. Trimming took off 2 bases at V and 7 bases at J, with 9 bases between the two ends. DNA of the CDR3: TGTGCCAGCAGTGACGAGGCGGGAAATTCACCCCTCCACTTT. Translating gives CASSDEAGNSPLHF.

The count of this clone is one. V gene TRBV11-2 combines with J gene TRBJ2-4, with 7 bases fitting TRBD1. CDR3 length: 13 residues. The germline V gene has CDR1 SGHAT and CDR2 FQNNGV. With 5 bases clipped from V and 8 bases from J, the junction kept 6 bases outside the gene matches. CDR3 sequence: CASSPSGGHIQYF. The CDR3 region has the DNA TGTGCCAGCAGCCCATCAGGGGGTCACATTCAGTACTTC. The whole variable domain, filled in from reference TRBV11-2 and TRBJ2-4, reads EAGVAQSPRYKIIEKRQSVAFWCNPISGHATLYWYQQILGQGPKLLIQFQNNGVVDDSQLPKDRFSAERLKGVDSTLKIQPAKLEDSAVYLCASSPSGGHIQYFGAGTRLSVL.

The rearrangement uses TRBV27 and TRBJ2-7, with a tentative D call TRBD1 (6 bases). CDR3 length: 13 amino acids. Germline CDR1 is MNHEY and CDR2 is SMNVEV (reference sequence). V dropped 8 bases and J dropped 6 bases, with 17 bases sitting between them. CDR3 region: CASRTPQGAEQYF. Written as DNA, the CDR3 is TGTGCCAGCCGCACCCCACAGGGAGCCGAGCAGTACTTC.

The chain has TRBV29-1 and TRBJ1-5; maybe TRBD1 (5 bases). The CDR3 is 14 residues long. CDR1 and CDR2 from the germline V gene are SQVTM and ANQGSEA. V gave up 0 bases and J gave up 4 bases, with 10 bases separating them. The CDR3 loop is CSVEDPDINQPQHF. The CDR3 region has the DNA TGCAGCGTTGAAGATCCGGACATAAATCAGCCCCAGCATTTT.

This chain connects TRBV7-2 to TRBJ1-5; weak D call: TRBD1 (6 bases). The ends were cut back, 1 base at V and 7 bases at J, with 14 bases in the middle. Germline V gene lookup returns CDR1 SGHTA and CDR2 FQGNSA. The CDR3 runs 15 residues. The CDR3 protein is CASSLGPGEGQPQHF. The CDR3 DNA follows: TGTGCCAGCAGCTTAGGGCCAGGGGAGGGGCAGCCCCAGCATTTT. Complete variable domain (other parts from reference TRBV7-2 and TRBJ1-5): GAGVSQSPSNKVTEKGKDVELRCDPISGHTALYWYRQSLGQGLEFLIYFQGNSAPDKSGLPSDRFSAERTGGSVSTLTIQRTQQEDSAVYLCASSLGPGEGQPQHFGDGTRLSIL.

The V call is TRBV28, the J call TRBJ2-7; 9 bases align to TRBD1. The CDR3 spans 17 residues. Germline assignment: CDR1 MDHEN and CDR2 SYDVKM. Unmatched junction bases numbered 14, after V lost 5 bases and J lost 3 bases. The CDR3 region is CASSATVGDRVRYEQYF. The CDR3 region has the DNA TGTGCCAGCAGTGCGACCGTGGGGGACAGGGTACGCTACGAGCAGTACTTC.

The CDR3 protein is CASTQGSAYGYTF. In nucleotides, the CDR3 is TGTGCCAGTACACAGGGTTCCGCATATGGCTACACCTTC. V gene TRBV19 combines with J gene TRBJ1-2; D is perhaps TRBD1 (6 bases). The V end lost 7 bases, the J end lost 5 bases, and 14 bases lay between the germline ends. Per germline, CDR1 LNHDA and CDR2 SQIVND (reference sequence). CDR3 size: 13 residues.

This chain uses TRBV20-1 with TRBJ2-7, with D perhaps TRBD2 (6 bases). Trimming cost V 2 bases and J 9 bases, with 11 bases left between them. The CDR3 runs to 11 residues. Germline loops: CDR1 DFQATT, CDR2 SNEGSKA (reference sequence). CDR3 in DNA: TGCAGTGCTAGAAACCGGGACTCGCAGTACTTC. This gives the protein CSARNRDSQYF.

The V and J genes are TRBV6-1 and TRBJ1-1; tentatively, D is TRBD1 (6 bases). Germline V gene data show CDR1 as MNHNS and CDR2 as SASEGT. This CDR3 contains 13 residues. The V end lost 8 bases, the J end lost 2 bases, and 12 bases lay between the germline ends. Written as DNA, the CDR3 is TGTGCCAGCGGAACAGGGATTAACACTGAAGCTTTCTTT. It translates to CASGTGINTEAFF.

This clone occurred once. CDR3 in amino acids: CASSYYAKNIQYF. The CDR3 DNA reads as TGTGCCAGCAGCTACTACGCCAAAAACATTCAGTACTTC. This chain uses TRBV7-8 with TRBJ2-4; no firm D call. Germline-derived CDR1 and CDR2 are SGHVS and FQNEAQ. This CDR3 comprises 13 residues. V shed 4 bases and J shed 1 base, with 5 bases lying between them. Filled out from reference TRBV7-8 and TRBJ2-4, the complete variable domain reads GAGVSQSPRYKVAKRGQDVALRCDPISGHVSLFWYQQALGQGPEFLTYFQNEAQLDKSGLPSDRFFAERPEGSVSTLKIQRTQQEDSAVYLCASSYYAKNIQYFGAGTRLSVL.

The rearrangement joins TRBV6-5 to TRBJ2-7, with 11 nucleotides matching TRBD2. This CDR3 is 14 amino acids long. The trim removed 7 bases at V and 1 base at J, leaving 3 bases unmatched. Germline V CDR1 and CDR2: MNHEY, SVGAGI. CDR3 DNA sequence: TGTGCCAGCATGACTAGCGGGGAGTCCTACGAGCAGTACTTC. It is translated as CASMTSGESYEQYF.

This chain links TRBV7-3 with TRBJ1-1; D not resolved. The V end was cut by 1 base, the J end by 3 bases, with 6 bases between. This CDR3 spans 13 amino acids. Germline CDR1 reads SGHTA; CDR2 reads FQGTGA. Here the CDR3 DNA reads TGTGCCAGCAGCTTAATAACGGACACTGAAGCTTTCTTT. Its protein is CASSLITDTEAFF.

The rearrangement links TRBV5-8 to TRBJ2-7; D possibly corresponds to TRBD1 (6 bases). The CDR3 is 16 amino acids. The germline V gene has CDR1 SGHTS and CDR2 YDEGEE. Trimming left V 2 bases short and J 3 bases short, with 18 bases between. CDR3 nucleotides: TGTGCCAGCAGCTTTGGAGACAGGTGGGGGATCTACGAGCAGTACTTC. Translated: CASSFGDRWGIYEQYF.

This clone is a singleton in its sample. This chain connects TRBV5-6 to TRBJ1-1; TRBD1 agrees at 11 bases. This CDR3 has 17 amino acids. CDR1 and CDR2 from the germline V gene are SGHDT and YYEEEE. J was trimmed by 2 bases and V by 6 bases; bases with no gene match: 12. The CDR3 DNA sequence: TGTGCCAGCAACACCCTTAGGACAGGGGGCAGAAACACTGAAGCTTTCTTT. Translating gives CASNTLRTGGRNTEAFF.

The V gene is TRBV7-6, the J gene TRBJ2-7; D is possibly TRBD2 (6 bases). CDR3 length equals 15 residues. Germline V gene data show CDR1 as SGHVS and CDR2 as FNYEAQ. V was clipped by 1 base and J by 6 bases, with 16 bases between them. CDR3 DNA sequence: TGTGCCAGCAGCTTAGGTCTCCCCGCGGGATCCGAGCAGTACTTC. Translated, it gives CASSLGLPAGSEQYF.

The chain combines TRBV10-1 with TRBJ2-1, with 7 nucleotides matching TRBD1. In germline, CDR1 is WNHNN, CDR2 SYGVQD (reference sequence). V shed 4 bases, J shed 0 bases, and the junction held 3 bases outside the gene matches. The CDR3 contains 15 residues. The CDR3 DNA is TGCGCCAGCAGTGGGGACAGAAGCTCCTACAATGAGCAGTTCTTC. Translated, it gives CASSGDRSSYNEQFF.

The CDR3 protein is CAISSSRANTGELFF. DNA of the CDR3: TGTGCCATCAGTTCCTCGAGGGCGAACACCGGGGAGCTGTTTTTT. The J gene is TRBJ2-2, the V gene TRBV10-3, with D perhaps TRBD2 (5 bases). CDR3 length: 15 amino acids. Trimming stripped 5 bases from V and 0 bases from J, with 10 bases between. The germline V gene has CDR1 ENHRY and CDR2 SYGVKD.

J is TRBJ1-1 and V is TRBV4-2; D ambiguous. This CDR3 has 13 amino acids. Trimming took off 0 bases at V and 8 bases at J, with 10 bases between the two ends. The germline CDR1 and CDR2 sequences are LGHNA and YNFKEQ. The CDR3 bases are TGTGCCAGCAGCCAAGAGGTGGGCAGGGAAGCTTTCTTT. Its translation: CASSQEVGREAFF.

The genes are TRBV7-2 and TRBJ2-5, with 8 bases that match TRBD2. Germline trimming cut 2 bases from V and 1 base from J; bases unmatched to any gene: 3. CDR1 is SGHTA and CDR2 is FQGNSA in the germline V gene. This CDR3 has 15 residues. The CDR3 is CASSLRAGVQETQYF. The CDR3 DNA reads TGTGCCAGCAGCTTACGAGCGGGGGTCCAAGAGACCCAGTACTTC.

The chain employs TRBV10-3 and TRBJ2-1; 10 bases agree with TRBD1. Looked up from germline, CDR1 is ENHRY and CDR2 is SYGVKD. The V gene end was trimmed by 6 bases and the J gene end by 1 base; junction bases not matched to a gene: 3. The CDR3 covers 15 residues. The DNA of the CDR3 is TGTGCCATCAGGGGACAGGGGATATCCTACAATGAGCAGTTCTTC. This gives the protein CAIRGQGISYNEQFF.

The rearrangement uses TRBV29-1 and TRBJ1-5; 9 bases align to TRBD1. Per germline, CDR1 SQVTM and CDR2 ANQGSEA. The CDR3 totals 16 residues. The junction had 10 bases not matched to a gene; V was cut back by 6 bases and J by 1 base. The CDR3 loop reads CSVLTGTGLSNQPQHF. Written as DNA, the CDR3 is TGCAGCGTATTAACCGGGACAGGGTTAAGCAATCAGCCCCAGCATTTT.

CDR3 sequence reads: CASSLPGTGKTGANVLTF. As DNA, the CDR3 is TGTGCCAGCAGCTTGCCAGGGACAGGGAAAACTGGGGCCAACGTCCTGACTTTC. V gene TRBV11-3 combines with J gene TRBJ2-6, with TRBD1 matching over 9 bases. The CDR3 is 18 residues long. CDR1 and CDR2 (germline): SGHNT, YENEEA. Germline trimming cut 3 bases from V and 2 bases from J; bases unmatched to any gene: 8.

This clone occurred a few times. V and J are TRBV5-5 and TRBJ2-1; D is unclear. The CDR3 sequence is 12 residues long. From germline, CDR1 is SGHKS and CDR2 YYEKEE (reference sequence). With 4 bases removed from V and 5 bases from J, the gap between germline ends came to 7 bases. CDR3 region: CASSPYHNEQFF. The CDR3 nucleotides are TGTGCCAGCAGCCCCTATCACAATGAGCAGTTCTTC.

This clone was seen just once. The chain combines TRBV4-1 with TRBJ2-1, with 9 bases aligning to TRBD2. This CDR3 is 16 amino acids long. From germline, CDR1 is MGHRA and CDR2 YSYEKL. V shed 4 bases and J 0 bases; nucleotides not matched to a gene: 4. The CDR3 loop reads CASSPSGASSYNEQFF. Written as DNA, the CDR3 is TGCGCCAGCAGCCCTAGCGGGGCAAGCTCCTACAATGAGCAGTTCTTC.

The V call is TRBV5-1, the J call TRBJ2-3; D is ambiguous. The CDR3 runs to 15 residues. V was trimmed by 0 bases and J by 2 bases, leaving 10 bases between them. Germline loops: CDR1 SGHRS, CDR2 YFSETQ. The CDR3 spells CASSLASSHTDTQYF. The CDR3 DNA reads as TGCGCCAGCAGCTTGGCTTCGAGTCACACAGATACGCAGTATTTT.

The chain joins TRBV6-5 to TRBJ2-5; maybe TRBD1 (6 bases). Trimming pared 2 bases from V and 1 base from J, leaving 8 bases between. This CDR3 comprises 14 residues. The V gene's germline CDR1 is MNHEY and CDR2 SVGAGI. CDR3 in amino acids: CASSYADSQETQYF. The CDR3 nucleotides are TGTGCCAGCAGTTACGCGGACAGCCAAGAGACCCAGTACTTC.

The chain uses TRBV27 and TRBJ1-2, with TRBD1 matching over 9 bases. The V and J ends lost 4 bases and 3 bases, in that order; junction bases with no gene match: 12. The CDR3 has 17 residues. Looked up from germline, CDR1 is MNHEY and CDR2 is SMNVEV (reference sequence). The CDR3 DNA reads TGTGCCAGCAGTTGGGGACAGGGTCGGGGTTTGTACTATGGCTACACCTTC. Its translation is CASSWGQGRGLYYGYTF.

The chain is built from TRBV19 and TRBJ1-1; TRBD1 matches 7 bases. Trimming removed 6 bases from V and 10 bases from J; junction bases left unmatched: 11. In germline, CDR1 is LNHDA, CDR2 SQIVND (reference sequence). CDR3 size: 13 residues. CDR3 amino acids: CASSSPQTGLAFF. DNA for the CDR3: TGTGCCAGTAGCTCCCCCCAGACAGGGTTAGCTTTCTTT. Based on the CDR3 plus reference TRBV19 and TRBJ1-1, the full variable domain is DGGITQSPKYLFRKEGQNVTLSCEQNLNHDAMYWYRQDPGQGLRLIYYSQIVNDFQKGDIAEGYSVSREKKESFPLTVTSAQKNPTAFYLCASSSPQTGLAFFGQGTRLTVV.

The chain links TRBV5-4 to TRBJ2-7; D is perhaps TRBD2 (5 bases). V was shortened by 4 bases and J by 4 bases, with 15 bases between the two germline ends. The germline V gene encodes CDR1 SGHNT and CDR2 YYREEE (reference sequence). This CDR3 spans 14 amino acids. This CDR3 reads CASSHGTGFYEQYF. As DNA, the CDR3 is TGTGCCAGCAGCCACGGTACGGGGTTTTACGAGCAGTACTTC.

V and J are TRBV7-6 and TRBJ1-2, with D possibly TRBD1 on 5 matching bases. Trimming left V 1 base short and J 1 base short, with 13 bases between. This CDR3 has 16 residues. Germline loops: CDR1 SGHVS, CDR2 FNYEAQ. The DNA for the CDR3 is TGTGCCAGCAGCTTAGTAACAGGCAGGAATAACTATGGCTACACCTTC. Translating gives CASSLVTGRNNYGYTF.

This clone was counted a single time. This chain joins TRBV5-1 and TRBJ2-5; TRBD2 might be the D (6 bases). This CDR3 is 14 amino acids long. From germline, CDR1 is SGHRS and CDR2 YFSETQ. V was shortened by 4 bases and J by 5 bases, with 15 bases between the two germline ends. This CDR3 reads CASSPGPGGETQYF. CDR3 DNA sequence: TGCGCCAGCAGCCCGGGACCAGGAGGGGAGACCCAGTACTTC.